A selection of T cell receptor beta chains follows, all from one sample in a study of response to subunit inactivated influenza vaccine. TCRdb redid the calling of the RT-PCR reads with MiXCR, one entry per CDR3 protein. The table records 400,000 to 650,000 distinct CDR3 sequences, less than 7.5% of them present only once. This specimen consisted of PBMCs from blood, obtained roughly 24 months after vaccination. The source is a man aged 45-69 years who received an inactivated influenza vaccine. Both conserved end residues are part of each CDR3. The D gene is left open where the match is weak. A row's size may be missing; if present it is once, few, many or a size class.

V	J	D	size	DNA	CDR3
TRBV4-1	TRBJ1-2	-	-	TGCGCCAGCAGCCAAGGAACAGGCGTCCTTTTACACTTC	CASSQGTGVLLHF
TRBV4-2	TRBJ2-7	-	-	TGTGCCAGCGGCCAAGTTACAGGGTATGGGTACGAGCAGTACTTC	CASGQVTGYGYEQYF
TRBV2	TRBJ2-1	-	many	TGTGCCAGGACGGATAGCTCCTACAATGAGCAGTTCTTC	CARTDSSYNEQFF
TRBV5-1	TRBJ1-2	-	many	TGCGCCAGCAGCTTGGGAGGACACACGGTCACCTATGGCTACACCTTC	CASSLGGHTVTYGYTF
TRBV29-1	TRBJ2-1	-	few	TGCAGCGTGGGGACGTCGAGCTCCTACAATGAGCAGTTCTTC	CSVGTSSSYNEQFF
TRBV20-1	TRBJ1-1	-	many	TGCAGTGCCAGGGACCCCATGAACACTGAAGCTTTCTTT	CSARDPMNTEAFF
TRBV27	TRBJ2-7	TRBD1	few	TGTGCCAGCAGTCCCAGGACAGGGCCCTACGAGCAGTACTTC	CASSPRTGPYEQYF
TRBV28	TRBJ2-3	TRBD1	many	TGTGCCAGCAGTTTAAACACAGGGGGCGTAGATACGCAGTATTTT	CASSLNTGGVDTQYF
TRBV20-1	TRBJ2-7	TRBD1	few	TGCAGTGCTACCAGGGGGCCCCTGGCGGAGCAGTACTTC	CSATRGPLAEQYF
TRBV5-1	TRBJ1-1	TRBD1	many	TGCGCCAGCAGCTTGGAGGGGGCGCGGTCCCCGAACACTGAAGCTTTCTTT	CASSLEGARSPNTEAFF
TRBV18	TRBJ2-3	TRBD2	few	TGTGCCAGCTCACCATCCGCAGCGGGGGTAGATACGCAGTATTTT	CASSPSAAGVDTQYF
TRBV18	TRBJ1-1	TRBD1	many	TGTGCCAGCTCACCAAACGGGACAGCCCCTGAAGCTTTCTTT	CASSPNGTAPEAFF
TRBV10-3	TRBJ2-5	-	-	TGTGCCATCAGTGACCGGGACGGACAAGAGACCCAGTACTTC	CAISDRDGQETQYF
TRBV20-1	TRBJ1-5	-	many	TGCAGTGCTTTAGCGGCGCAGGGCAATCAGCCCCAGCATTTT	CSALAAQGNQPQHF
TRBV7-2	TRBJ2-7	-	many	TGTGCCAGCAGCTTAGATAGCGTCTCCGAGCAGTACTTC	CASSLDSVSEQYF
TRBV11-2	TRBJ2-3	-	few	TGTGCCAGCAGCTTAGTTCGTTCCGGGAGAAGCACAGATACGCAGTATTTT	CASSLVRSGRSTDTQYF
TRBV6-5	TRBJ2-4	-	-	TGTGCCAGCAGTTACCAGGAGAGGGACATTCAGTACTTC	CASSYQERDIQYF
TRBV20-1	TRBJ2-7	-	few	TGCAGTGCTATGCGGGCCTACGAGCAGTACTTC	CSAMRAYEQYF
TRBV24-1	TRBJ2-2	-	many	TGTGCCACCAGTGAGAACAGGGTCCCCGGGGAGCTGTTTTTT	CATSENRVPGELFF
TRBV6-2/TRBV6-3	TRBJ2-4	-	few	TGTGCCAGCAGCGAGGGGGGTGACATTCAGTACTTC	CASSEGGDIQYF
TRBV7-2	TRBJ2-7	TRBD2	many	TGTGCCAGCAGCCGAGGACTAGCGATTCGCGAGCAGTACTTC	CASSRGLAIREQYF